A selection of T cell receptor beta chains follows, all from one sample in a study of blood T cell repertoires in COVID-19. Produced via immunoSEQ multiplex PCR; TCRdb's table is partial and in-frame only. Among 75,000 to 80,000 clones listed, just over 85% were seen once. Sequenced: peripheral blood. The receptors were sampled from a human donor in a cohort sampled during active COVID-19. Both conserved end residues are part of each CDR3. D genes are given only for firm matches. Clone size, where shown, is once, few, many, or a class for clones that have expanded.

>TRBJ1-1|TRBV5-5|-|-
TGTGCCAGCAGCTTTGCCGCGGTGAACACTGAAGCTTTCTTT
CASSFAAVNTEAFF
>TRBJ2-5|TRBV5-1|once|-
TGCGCCAGCAGCCTGGAGGGGGGGGCCCGAGAGACCCAGTACTTC
CASSLEGGARETQYF
>TRBJ2-1|TRBV19|-|TRBD2
TGTGCCAGTAGTATAGATCCCGAAAGCGGGGGTCGGTTCTTC
CASSIDPESGGRFF
>TRBJ2-2|TRBV5-8|-|TRBD1
TGTGCCAGCAGCCTACAGGGGATTATGGGCACCGGGGAGCTGTTTTTT
CASSLQGIMGTGELFF
>TRBJ2-7|TRBV29-1|few|-
TGCAGCGTACAAGTGAAACCCTACGAGCAGTACTTC
CSVQVKPYEQYF
>TRBJ2-1|TRBV4-2|-|TRBD1
TGTGCCAGCAAGGGACGGACAGGCTACAATGAGCAGTTCTTC
CASKGRTGYNEQFF
>TRBJ2-1|TRBV19|once|-
TGTGCCAGTCGGGGAGGGGGTAAACGGAATGAGCAGTTCTTC
CASRGGGKRNEQFF
>TRBJ1-1|TRBV7-2|-|-
TGTGCCAGCAGCTCCCCAAAATCTATCACTGAAGCTTTCTTT
CASSSPKSITEAFF
>TRBJ2-7|TRBV27|-|-
TGTGCCAGGACAGGGGGCTATGAACTAGCGGGAGCTTTTCGCTACGAGCAGTACTTC
CARTGGYELAGAFRYEQYF
>TRBJ1-2|TRBV7-8|few|-
TGTGCCAGCAGCTTAGGACAGCTCACCGGCTACACCTTC
CASSLGQLTGYTF
>TRBJ2-3|TRBV6-1|-|-
TGTGCCAGCAGTGAGACTCTACCAGATACGCAGTATTTT
CASSETLPDTQYF
>TRBJ1-4|TRBV5-8|-|-
TGTGCCAGCAGCTTTGGGAGTAATGAAAAACTGTTTTTT
CASSFGSNEKLFF
>TRBJ2-2|TRBV11-2|-|TRBD2
TGTGCCAGCAGCTTAGTAACTAGCGGGAGCTACGGGGAGCTGTTTTTT
CASSLVTSGSYGELFF
>TRBJ2-7|TRBV4-1|-|-
TGCGCCAGCAGCCAAGGGCCTAGCTCCCGAAACGAGCAGTACTTC
CASSQGPSSRNEQYF
>TRBJ2-5|TRBV6-5|-|TRBD2
TGTGCCAGCAGGCGACTAGCGGGGGAAGAGACCCAGTACTTC
CASRRLAGEETQYF
>TRBJ2-1|TRBV9|once|TRBD2
TGTGCCAGCAGCCCTAGGGACTACAGTGAGCAGTTCTTC
CASSPRDYSEQFF